These 6 T cell receptor beta chains were all obtained from the same sample, sequenced in a study of T cell repertoires in cytomegalovirus infection. In TCRdb, the reads were re-called with MiXCR into one record per CDR3 protein. The data show fewer than 1,000,000 distinct CDR3 sequences, with about a third seen just once and 11% to 15% held by the top ten. Their antigen targets remain unknown. The sequenced sample was cultured CD8+ T cells from PBMCs, obtained from culture after CMV antigen stimulation. These receptors all come from a human donor in good health (CMV status not recorded). Some clones in this sample may be carry-over from other donors' samples.

The chain recombines TRBV7-2 with TRBJ2-5; D could derive from TRBD1 or TRBD2 (6 bases each). The V and J ends lost 5 bases and 5 bases respectively, with 21 bases between them. Germline CDR1 and CDR2: SGHTA and FQGNSA. This CDR3 comprises 16 residues. CDR3 sequence (DNA): TGTGCCAGCAGCCCTCGGTTGTGGGGGGCGAGTGAGACCCAGTACTTC. This encodes CASSPRLWGASETQYF. The whole variable domain, remainder taken from reference TRBV7-2 and TRBJ2-5, is GAGVSQSPSNKVTEKGKDVELRCDPISGHTALYWYRQSLGQGLEFLIYFQGNSAPDKSGLPSDRFSAERTGGSVSTLTIQRTQQEDSAVYLCASSPRLWGASETQYFGPGTRLLVL.

This clonotype has more than one count but fewer than ten. The gene calls are TRBV4-1 and TRBJ2-7; D might be TRBD1 (6 bases). Per the germline V gene, CDR1 is MGHRA and CDR2 is YSYEKL. V lost 0 bases and J 5 bases, leaving 17 bases between the germline ends. The CDR3 runs 16 residues. The DNA for the CDR3 is TGCGCCAGCAGCCAAGAATATCCAGGGGCGTTCCACGAGCAGTACGTC. The encoded protein is CASSQEYPGAFHEQYV.

The V gene is TRBV12-5, the J gene TRBJ2-3; TRBD1 agrees at 7 bases. This CDR3 contains 19 residues. V lost 6 bases to trimming and J lost 2 bases; unmatched junction nucleotides: 20. Germline V gene data show CDR1 as LGHNT and CDR2 as FRNRAP. The CDR3 DNA reads as TGTGCTAGTGGGTTTGGCCCATTAGGCATTGGACAGGACACAGATACGCAGTATTTT. Protein sequence: CASGFGPLGIGQDTDTQYF.

Only one count was recorded for this clonotype. CDR3 DNA sequence: TGTGCCAGCAGCACCCCCCGGGACAGGGTTTGGTATGGCTACACCTTC. Translating it yields CASSTPRDRVWYGYTF. This chain uses TRBV7-9 with TRBJ1-2, with TRBD1 matching over 9 bases. Trimming took 5 bases from V and 5 from J; bases not matched to a gene: 12. The germline gives CDR1 SEHNR, CDR2 FQNEAQ (reference sequence). This CDR3 has 16 residues.

This clonotype was recorded at least ten times. The chain employs TRBV10-3 and TRBJ2-1; TRBD1 matches 7 bases. V was clipped by 3 bases and J by 4 bases; unmatched bases: 6. Germline CDR1 ENHRY, CDR2 SYGVKD. CDR3 length equals 15 residues. As DNA, the CDR3 is TGTGCCATCAGTGACGGGACAGCGCCTTACAATGAGCAGTTCTTC. Its protein is CAISDGTAPYNEQFF.

This clonotype was counted between two and nine times. The chain couples TRBV6-2 or TRBV6-3 to TRBJ1-5; D not resolved. Germline V gives CDR1 MNHEY, CDR2 SVGEGT. This CDR3 has 14 residues. Trimming took off 1 base at V and 4 bases at J, with 8 bases between the two ends. CDR3 in DNA: TGTGCCAGCAGTTACTGGGGAAAGAATCAGCCCCAGCATTTT. It specifies CASSYWGKNQPQHF.